This T cell receptor (beta chain) was recorded in a study of OX40 agonist ivuxolimab in advanced cancers. Concerning the study at large: Ivuxolimab was a fully human IgG2 agonistic monoclonal antibody targeting the costimulatory receptor OX40 (CD134). The dose-escalation cohort was roughly 83% male with a mean age of approximately 60 years, ranging from roughly 20 to 85. Intravenous ivuxolimab was administered to patients every 2 weeks at six dose levels: 0.01, 0.1, 0.3, 1.5, 3 and 10 mg/kg. Three dose-escalation patients achieved partial responses, one with hepatocellular carcinoma and two with cutaneous melanoma. The paper covers the monotherapy dose-escalation part of the phase I ivuxolimab trial, which included N ≈ 50 patients. Patients were allowed to have had prior anti-PD-1, anti-PD-L1 or anti-CTLA-4 therapy, and roughly two fifths of the dose-escalation patients had been treated with checkpoint inhibitors. Of the approximately 54 dose-escalation patients, hepatocellular carcinoma was present in about 20, melanoma in about 15, renal cell carcinoma in 9 and head and neck cancer in 9. Peripheral TCRbeta sequencing was intended to test whether TCR sequence diversity was altered and clonal T-cell expansion was caused by ivuxolimab.

Patients with autoimmune disease history or receiving systemic immunosuppression were excluded from the trial. Peripheral blood for TCR sequencing was drawn from every dose cohort at baseline, at cycle 4 day 1 and at cycle 7 day 1. Samples came from an open-label, multicenter, first-in-human phase I dose-escalation trial of ivuxolimab. Adults with locally advanced or metastatic melanoma, renal cell carcinoma, hepatocellular carcinoma or head and neck squamous cell carcinoma were enrolled in the trial. Before TCR sequencing, CD4+ and CD8+ T cells were separately sorted from peripheral blood. From the germline V gene, CDR1 is SGDLS and CDR2 is YYNGEE. Trimmed from V: 0 bases; trimmed from J: 4 bases; junction bases lacking a gene match: 1. The CDR3 covers 14 residues, taking in both the cysteine and the phenylalanine. Here the CDR3 DNA is all that survives: 42 bases in frame from base 1. Study-wide findings and limitations: At doses of 0.1 to 3.0 mg/kg, clonal expansion of both CD4+ and CD8+ blood T cells was observed from baseline to week 6. After ivuxolimab, more expanded clones were found on average in CD8+ T cells than in CD4+ T cells. Which antigens the clonally expanded peripheral T cells were specific for was not determined. Partial responders in the 0.1-3.0 mg/kg groups had among the lowest normalized peripheral clonal expansion, especially among CD8+ T cells. Low levels of normalized T-cell clonal expansion were also shown by some nonresponding patients.

This clone has a single count. Its antigen has not been determined. Per-base qualities were not stored, and no clone one base away is much larger. Genomic DNA was isolated from the sorted cells so that the TCRbeta CDR3 region could be sequenced. TCRbeta CDR3 regions were sequenced using the immunoSEQ Assay. The source is immuneACCESS, and TCRdb retained only in-frame sequences with V and J called. Part of the clones is not carried over; for the studies checked, unresolved V genes explain less than half of this, and the remainder is unexplained. A total of under 95,000 clones appear in this sample, 75% to 95% of them only once. About 8.5% of the sample goes to the ten largest clones.

The receptor's source is an adult with an advanced solid tumor such as melanoma, head and neck, liver or kidney cancer. This sample comprised CD4+ or CD8+ T cells sorted from blood, obtained in a trial of the OX40 agonist ivuxolimab. Here the chain combines TRBV9 and TRBJ2-3; TRBD1 aligns with 8 central bases. The DNA sequence is TGTGCCAGCAGCGTAGCACAGGGGGCAGATACGCAGTATTTT. This sequence encodes CASSVAQGADTQYF.